This T cell receptor (beta chain) was retrieved from a study of T-cell memory formation after mild COVID-19. Study findings and constraints: A subset of responding clones appeared in pre-infection memory, suggesting cross-reactive memory joined.

TCRdb redid the calling of the 5' RACE reads with MiXCR, one entry per CDR3 protein. The table has under 600,000 distinct CDR3 sequences, about a fifth seen once. V was shortened by 2 bases and J by 1 base, with 17 bases between the two germline ends. The CDR3 sequence is 17 residues long. CDR1 and CDR2 from the germline V gene are SGHNT and YYREEE (reference sequence). This clonotype was counted a few times. The antigen is not known. Sequenced input: PBMCs or a T cell subset sorted from them (not recorded which). The origin of this receptor is an adult woman who had mild COVID-19 (a few samples of this study predate the infection). Cell type and time point are not known. This chain connects TRBV5-4 to TRBJ2-3; D is unresolved. CDR3 sequence (DNA): TGTGCCAGCAGCTTCATTGCCGTAACGTTGGGCACAGATACGCAGTATTTT. Translated, it gives CASSFIAVTLGTDTQYF.